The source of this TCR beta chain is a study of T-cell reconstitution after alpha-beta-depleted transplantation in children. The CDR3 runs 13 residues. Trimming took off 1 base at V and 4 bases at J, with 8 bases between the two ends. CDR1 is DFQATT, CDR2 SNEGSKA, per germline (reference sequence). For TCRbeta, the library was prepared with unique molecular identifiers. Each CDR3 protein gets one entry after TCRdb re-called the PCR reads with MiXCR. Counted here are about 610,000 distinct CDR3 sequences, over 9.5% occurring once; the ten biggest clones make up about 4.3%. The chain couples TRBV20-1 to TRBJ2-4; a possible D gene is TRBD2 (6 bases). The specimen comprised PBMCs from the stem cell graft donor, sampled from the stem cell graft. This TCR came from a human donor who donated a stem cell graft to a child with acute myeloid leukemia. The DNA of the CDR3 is TGCAGTGCTAGAGGGGGGGAAAAAAACATTCAGTACTTC. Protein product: CSARGGEKNIQYF.